The clone carrying this TCR beta chain was picked up many times. Its antigen remains unknown. Alongside a J-beta primer mix, a sample-barcoded 5' primer served in a second PCR lasting roughly 7 to 11 cycles. Carrying 12 random nucleotides, a template-switch adaptor labeled each individual cDNA molecule. TCRdb fed the 5' RACE reads into MiXCR, producing one record per CDR3 protein. The sample lists some 1,500,000 distinct CDR3 sequences, around 40% occurring once. The CDR3 loop spans 13 amino acids. Trimming cost V 6 bases and J 3 bases, with 12 bases left between them. Per germline, CDR1 SGHTA and CDR2 FQGNSA. This entry is derived from a study of blood T cells in healthy people across ages. Study-wide findings and caveats: Possibly confounding the expanded clonotype changes was the fact that donor CMV status was unknown. Per million T cells, TCR beta diversity dropped roughly linearly as age increased.

Sequencing was carried out using blood. The rearrangement uses TRBV7-2 and TRBJ2-7; D perhaps matches TRBD2 (5 bases). This TCR was sampled from a woman aged 18-35 years in good health. The CDR3 protein is CASSIKEGYEQYF. The CDR3 region has the DNA TGTGCCAGCAGTATTAAAGAGGGCTACGAGCAGTACTTC.